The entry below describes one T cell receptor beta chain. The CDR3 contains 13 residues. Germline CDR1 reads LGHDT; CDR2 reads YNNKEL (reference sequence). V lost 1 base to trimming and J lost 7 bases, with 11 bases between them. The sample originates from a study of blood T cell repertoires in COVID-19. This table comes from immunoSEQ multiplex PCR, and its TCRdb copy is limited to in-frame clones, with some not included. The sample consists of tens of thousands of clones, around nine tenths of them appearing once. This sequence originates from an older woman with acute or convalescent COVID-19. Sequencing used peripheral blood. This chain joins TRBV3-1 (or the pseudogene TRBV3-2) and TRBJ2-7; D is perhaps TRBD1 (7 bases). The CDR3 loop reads CASSQGSGGEQYF. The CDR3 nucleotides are TGTGCCAGCAGCCAAGGATCAGGGGGGGAGCAGTACTTC.